These 4 T cell receptor beta chains share one sample of origin, sequenced in a study of blood T cell repertoires in COVID-19. Clones were sequenced by immunoSEQ multiplex PCR, and TCRdb holds only the in-frame ones, with some missing. In the table there are about 98,000 clones, about 80% of which are singletons. The specimen sequenced was peripheral blood. The receptors were sampled from a man between 65 and 85 years old with active or convalescent COVID-19.

The chain uses TRBV5-6 and TRBJ2-5, with D perhaps TRBD1 (5 bases). CDR3 length: 15 residues. Trimming stripped 0 bases from V and 1 base from J, with 10 bases between. CDR1 and CDR2 (germline): SGHDT, YYEEEE. This CDR3 reads CASSLGQGFQETQYF. As DNA, the CDR3 is TGTGCCAGCAGCTTGGGGCAGGGATTCCAAGAGACCCAGTACTTC.

This clone was picked up a small number of times. The chain links TRBV9 to TRBJ2-7; D is perhaps TRBD2 (7 bases). V lost 0 bases to trimming and J lost 4 bases, with 20 bases between them. The germline CDR1 and CDR2 sequences are SGDLS and YYNGEE. The CDR3 covers 17 residues. The CDR3 region has the DNA TGTGCCAGCAGCGTAGAGCCTACCCTAGGGGGAGGGTACGAGCAGTACTTC. Protein: CASSVEPTLGGGYEQYF.

There are a few counts of this clone. The V call is TRBV18, the J call TRBJ1-4; the match to TRBD1 covers 7 bases. The CDR3 contains 15 residues. Germline CDR1 reads KGHSH; CDR2 reads LQKENI. V dropped 8 bases and J dropped 2; count of bases not matched to a gene: 8. CDR3 sequence reads: CASQITGATNEKLFF. For the CDR3, the DNA is TGTGCCAGCCAAATTACAGGGGCTACTAATGAAAAACTGTTTTTT.

V and J are TRBV25-1 and TRBJ1-1; 7 bases are shared with TRBD1. There are 15 residues in the CDR3. Trimming took 3 bases from V and 5 from J; bases not matched to a gene: 9. CDR1 and CDR2 (germline): MGHDK, SYGVNS. This chain's CDR3 is CASSDLQGLGTEAFF. CDR3 bases: TGTGCCAGCAGTGACCTACAGGGGTTGGGAACTGAAGCTTTCTTT. The whole variable domain, remainder taken from reference TRBV25-1 and TRBJ1-1, is EADIYQTPRYLVIGTGKKITLECSQTMGHDKMYWYQQDPGMELHLIHYSYGVNSTEKGDLSSESTVSRIRTEHFPLTLESARPSHTSQYLCASSDLQGLGTEAFFGQGTRLTVV.